Each of the 13 T cell receptor beta chains below was sequenced from the same sample in a study of cytomegalovirus exposure and HLA in healthy donors. The PCR was carried out with 60 Vbeta primers and 13 Jbeta primers. This table comes from immunoSEQ multiplex PCR, and its TCRdb copy is limited to in-frame clones, with some not included. Of approximately 150,000 clones in the sample, over 75% were seen once. What was sequenced was PBMCs. These receptors originate from a woman aged 40 to 50 in good health and CMV-seronegative.

The CDR3 nucleotides read TGTGCCAGCAGTTCCGACCCCGGAGGCTACAATGAGCAGTTCTTC. It codes for CASSSDPGGYNEQFF. The J gene is TRBJ2-1, the V gene TRBV6-1; maybe TRBD2 (5 bases). CDR3 length equals 15 residues. Trimming left V 5 bases short and J 3 bases short, with 14 bases between. Germline V gene sequence: CDR1 MNHNS, CDR2 SASEGT.

The V call is TRBV11-2, the J call TRBJ1-4; 9 bases are shared with TRBD1. Per germline, CDR1 SGHAT and CDR2 FQNNGV. Trimming removed 7 bases from V and 0 bases from J; junction bases left unmatched: 6. The CDR3 totals 16 residues. The DNA of the CDR3 is TGTGCCAGCACCACGGGGACAGGGACAACTAATGAAAAACTGTTTTTT. Protein: CASTTGTGTTNEKLFF.

V usage is TRBV27 and J usage is TRBJ2-5; D perhaps matches TRBD1 (6 bases). TRBJ2-7 explains the end of the DNA better; the J call may be wrong. The CDR3 contains 14 residues. CDR1 and CDR2 (germline): MNHEY, SMNVEV (reference sequence). This CDR3 reads CASSFDRYSYEQYF. CDR3 bases: TGTGCCAGCAGTTTCGACAGGTATTCCTACGAGCAGTACTTC.

This chain uses TRBV2 with TRBJ2-6, with D possibly TRBD2 on 5 matching bases. Trimming took off 5 bases at V and 3 bases at J, with 11 bases between the two ends. This CDR3 comprises 15 residues. CDR1 and CDR2 from the germline V gene are SNHLY and FYNNEI. The CDR3 DNA sequence: TGTGCCAGCAGTCCCGAAGAGGGTGGGGCCAACGTCCTGACTTTC. Its protein is CASSPEEGGANVLTF.

The chain combines TRBV18 with TRBJ2-5, with D uncertain. Germline V lookup: CDR1 KGHSH, CDR2 LQKENI. The CDR3 covers 14 residues. Trimming cost V 0 bases and J 4 bases, with 9 bases left between them. CDR3 residues: CASSPPGSVETQYF. DNA of the CDR3: TGTGCCAGCTCACCACCTGGCTCAGTAGAGACCCAGTACTTC.

The CDR3 spells CASSESGLAPPNEQFF. CDR3 sequence (DNA): TGTGCCAGCAGTGAATCTGGACTAGCACCCCCCAATGAGCAGTTCTTC. The chain couples TRBV25-1 to TRBJ2-1; 8 bases are shared with TRBD2. The CDR3 is 16 amino acids. CDR1 and CDR2 (germline): MGHDK, SYGVNS. Trimming at V came to 1 base and at J to 6 bases, leaving 8 bases not matched to a gene. Looking up the rest from reference TRBV25-1 and TRBJ2-1 gives the full variable domain: EADIYQTPRYLVIGTGKKITLECSQTMGHDKMYWYQQDPGMELHLIHYSYGVNSTEKGDLSSESTVSRIRTEHFPLTLESARPSHTSQYLCASSESGLAPPNEQFFGPGTRLTVL.

The V gene is TRBV7-9, the J gene TRBJ1-1; TRBD1 matches at 7 bases. The V segment lost 5 bases and the J segment 3 bases; nucleotides outside the gene matches: 6. CDR1 and CDR2 (germline): SEHNR, FQNEAQ (reference sequence). The CDR3 is 14 residues long. CDR3 bases: TGTGCCAGCAGCCCTACAGGGGCTTACACTGAAGCTTTCTTT. Protein: CASSPTGAYTEAFF.

As for this clone: One junction end does not reproduce the germline sequence, and a read error may be involved. This chain joins TRBV29-1 and TRBJ1-5, with D hard to call. Germline CDR1 and CDR2: SQVTM and ANQGSEA. This CDR3 is built from 12 residues. In DNA form, the CDR3 reads TGCAGCGTTGCGGCCGGAGATCAGTCCCAGCATTTT. It encodes CSVAAGDQSQHF.

The chain recombines TRBV6-1 with TRBJ2-2, with D maybe TRBD1 (6 bases). Looked up from germline, CDR1 is MNHNS and CDR2 is SASEGT. The ends were cut back, 0 bases at V and 11 bases at J, with 16 bases in the middle. The CDR3 length is 15 residues. This chain's CDR3 is CASSEARTVRSELFF. The DNA of the CDR3 is TGTGCCAGCAGTGAAGCGAGGACAGTGCGCTCCGAGCTGTTTTTT.

This rearrangement joins TRBV30 to TRBJ1-4, with D hard to call. The CDR3 extends over 16 amino acids. Trimming took off 0 bases at V and 4 bases at J, with 15 bases between the two ends. Germline V gives CDR1 GTSNPN, CDR2 SVGIG (reference sequence). CDR3 DNA sequence: TGTGCCTGGAGTGTCGCGGCCGCAACTAGTAATGAAAAACTGTTTTTT. Translated, it gives CAWSVAAATSNEKLFF.

The chain joins TRBV28 to TRBJ2-1; TRBD2 might be the D (5 bases). The CDR3 is 16 amino acids. CDR1 is MDHEN and CDR2 is SYDVKM in the germline V gene. V was pared by 6 bases and J by 0 bases, with 15 bases between. The CDR3 coding sequence is TGTGCCAGCAGCCGGACTTTACTCAGCTCCTACAATGAGCAGTTCTTC. It encodes CASSRTLLSSYNEQFF.

This chain joins TRBV5-1 and TRBJ2-5; 11 bases agree with TRBD2. The CDR3 loop spans 15 amino acids. V gave up 7 bases and J gave up 0 bases; unmatched junction bases: 5. CDR1 is SGHRS, CDR2 YFSETQ, per germline. The CDR3 is CASRRLAGYQETQYF. The CDR3 nucleotides read TGCGCCAGCCGCCGACTAGCGGGGTACCAAGAGACCCAGTACTTC.

The genes are TRBV9 and TRBJ2-5; 14 bases map to TRBD2. The DNA end lines up better with TRBJ2-7; the J call may be wrong. CDR3 size: 18 residues. Germline V gene sequence: CDR1 SGDLS, CDR2 YYNGEE. CDR3 DNA sequence: TGTGCCAGCAGCTCTCGGGGGACTAGCGGGAGTAGGTCCTACGAGCAGTACTTC. Encoded protein: CASSSRGTSGSRSYEQYF.